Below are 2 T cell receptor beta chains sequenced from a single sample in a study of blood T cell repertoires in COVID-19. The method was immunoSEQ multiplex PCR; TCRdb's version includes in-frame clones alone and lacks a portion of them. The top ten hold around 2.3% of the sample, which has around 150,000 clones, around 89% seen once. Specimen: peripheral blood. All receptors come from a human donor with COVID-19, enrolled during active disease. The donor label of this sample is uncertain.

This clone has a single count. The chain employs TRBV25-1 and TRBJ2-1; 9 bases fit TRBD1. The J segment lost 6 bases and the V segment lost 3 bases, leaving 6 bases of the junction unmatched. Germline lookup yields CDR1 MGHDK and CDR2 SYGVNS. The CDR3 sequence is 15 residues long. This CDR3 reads CASSETGTGSNEQFF. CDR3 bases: TGTGCCAGCAGTGAGACCGGGACAGGGTCCAATGAGCAGTTCTTC.

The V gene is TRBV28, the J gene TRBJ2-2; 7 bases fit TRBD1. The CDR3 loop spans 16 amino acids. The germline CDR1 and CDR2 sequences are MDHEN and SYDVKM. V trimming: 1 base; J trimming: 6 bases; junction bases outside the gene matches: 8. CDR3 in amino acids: CASSLSSGQQAGELFF. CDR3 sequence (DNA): TGTGCCAGCAGTTTATCGTCGGGACAGCAGGCCGGGGAGCTGTTTTTT.